This TCR beta chain was sequenced for a study of OX40 agonist ivuxolimab in advanced cancers. Study overall: With ivuxolimab, an agonistic anti-OX40 (CD134) antibody, patients were treated. Dose-escalation patients suffered from hepatocellular carcinoma, melanoma, renal cell or head and neck cancer. Over 30% of patients had received prior checkpoint inhibitor therapy. Findings and caveats of the study: Partial responders treated at 0.1-3.0 mg/kg exhibited clonal expansion among the lowest measured.

The V gene's germline CDR1 is GTSNPN and CDR2 SVGIG (reference sequence). Trimming stripped 0 bases from V and 2 bases from J, with 8 bases between. This CDR3 is built from 13 residues. Comment on this clone: Its antigen is unidentified.

The assay was immunoSEQ multiplex PCR, and TCRdb's table has in-frame clones only and misses some. Of roughly 51,000 clones in the sample, 88% were seen once. The sequencing here drew on CD4+ or CD8+ T cells sorted from blood, taken in a trial of the OX40 agonist ivuxolimab. The V and J genes are TRBV30 and TRBJ2-7; no reliable D call. The sequence was collected from an adult with an advanced solid tumor such as melanoma, head and neck, liver or kidney cancer. The CDR3 DNA reads as TGTGCCTGGAGTGTTGGCTTTACCTACGAGCAGTACTTC. It translates to CAWSVGFTYEQYF.